This TCR beta chain was obtained from a study of graft-versus-host responses after intestinal transplantation. For the study at large: Uniformly, recipients were administered anti-thymocyte globulin induction with subsequent tacrolimus and steroids for 2 to 3 years.

This CDR3 has 12 amino acids. The germline V and J ends were trimmed by 6 bases and 4 bases, with 6 bases remaining between them. Germline loops: CDR1 SEHNR, CDR2 FQNEAQ (reference sequence). The assay was immunoSEQ multiplex PCR, and TCRdb's table has in-frame clones only and misses some. Among 65,000 to 100,000 clones, 85% to 95% were seen once, and the ten largest hold roughly 0.43%. Comments on this clone: Its antigen is not known.

The material was unstimulated CD8+ T cells sorted from spleen or lymph node cells, obtained before transplant. The TCR sequence derives from a human donor who was the organ donor for an intestinal transplant. This sequence joins TRBV7-9 and TRBJ2-2; no firm D call. The CDR3 sequence: CASRTSTGELFF. The CDR3, as DNA: TGTGCCAGCAGGACATCCACCGGGGAGCTGTTTTTT.